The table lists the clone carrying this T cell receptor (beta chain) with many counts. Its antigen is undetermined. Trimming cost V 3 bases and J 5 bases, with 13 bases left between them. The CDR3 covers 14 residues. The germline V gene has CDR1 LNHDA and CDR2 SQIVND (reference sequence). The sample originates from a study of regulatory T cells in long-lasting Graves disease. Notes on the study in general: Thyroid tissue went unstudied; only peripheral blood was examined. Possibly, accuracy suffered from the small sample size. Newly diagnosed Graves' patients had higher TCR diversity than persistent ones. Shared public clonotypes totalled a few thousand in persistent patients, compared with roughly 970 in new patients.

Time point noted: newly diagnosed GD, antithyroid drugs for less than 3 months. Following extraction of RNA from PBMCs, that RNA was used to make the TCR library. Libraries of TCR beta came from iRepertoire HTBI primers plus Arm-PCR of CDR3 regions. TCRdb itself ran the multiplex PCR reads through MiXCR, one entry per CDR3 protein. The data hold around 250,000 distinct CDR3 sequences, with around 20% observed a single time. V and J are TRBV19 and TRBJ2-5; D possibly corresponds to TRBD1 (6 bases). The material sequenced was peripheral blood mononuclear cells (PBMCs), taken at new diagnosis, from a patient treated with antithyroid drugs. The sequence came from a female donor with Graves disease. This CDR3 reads CASSIRQAKETQYF. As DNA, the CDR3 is TGTGCCAGTAGTATTAGACAGGCTAAGGAGACCCAGTACTTC. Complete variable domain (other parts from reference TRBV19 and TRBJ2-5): DGGITQSPKYLFRKEGQNVTLSCEQNLNHDAMYWYRQDPGQGLRLIYYSQIVNDFQKGDIAEGYSVSREKKESFPLTVTSAQKNPTAFYLCASSIRQAKETQYFGPGTRLLVL.